Presented here are 14 T cell receptor beta chains from one specimen sequenced in a study of blood T cell repertoires in COVID-19. Sequenced by immunoSEQ multiplex PCR; TCRdb stores in-frame clones only, minus some. The sample yields tens of thousands of clones, 90% seen once. Source material: peripheral blood. The origin of the receptors is a woman aged 80 or older with acute or convalescent COVID-19.

This chain links TRBV5-1 with TRBJ2-3, with 8 nucleotides matching TRBD2. Germline-derived CDR1 and CDR2 are SGHRS and YFSETQ. Trimming removed 5 bases from V and 0 bases from J; junction bases left unmatched: 8. The CDR3 runs to 16 residues. The CDR3 sequence: CASRLRASGSTDTQYF. CDR3 in DNA: TGCGCCAGCAGGTTGCGGGCTAGCGGGAGCACAGATACGCAGTATTTT. Looking up the rest from reference TRBV5-1 and TRBJ2-3 gives the full variable domain: KAGVTQTPRYLIKTRGQQVTLSCSPISGHRSVSWYQQTPGQGLQFLFEYFSETQRNKGNFPGRFSGRQFSNSRSEMNVSTLELGDSALYLCASRLRASGSTDTQYFGPGTRLTVL.

The genes are TRBV5-8 and TRBJ1-1; D call uncertain. Germline values: CDR1 SGHTS, CDR2 YDEGEE. V gave up 1 base and J gave up 1 base, with 8 bases separating them. The length of the CDR3 is 14 residues. The CDR3 spells CASSLWAANTEAFF. The CDR3 DNA is TGTGCCAGCAGCTTGTGGGCAGCGAACACTGAAGCTTTCTTT. The full variable domain, rest sourced from reference TRBV5-8 and TRBJ1-1, is EAGVTQSPTHLIKTRGQQATLRCSPISGHTSVYWYQQALGLGLQFLLWYDEGEERNRGNFPPRFSGRQFPNYSSELNVNALELEDSALYLCASSLWAANTEAFFGQGTRLTVV.

The chain carries TRBV4-3 and TRBJ1-6; maybe TRBD1 (6 bases). Germline values: CDR1 LGHNA, CDR2 YSLEER. Trimming left V 0 bases short and J 7 bases short, with 19 bases between. This CDR3 comprises 18 residues. The CDR3 region is CASSQDFIAGQLNSPLHF. The CDR3, as DNA: TGCGCCAGCAGCCAAGATTTCATCGCAGGACAGCTGAATTCACCCCTCCACTTT.

The chain uses TRBV4-1 and TRBJ2-3, with D possibly matching TRBD2 (6 bases). Germline CDR1 MGHRA, CDR2 YSYEKL. With 4 bases removed from V and 3 bases from J, the gap between germline ends came to 14 bases. CDR3 length: 15 residues. CDR3 sequence reads: CASSRLGLTTDTQYF. As DNA, the CDR3 is TGCGCCAGCAGCCGGCTGGGACTCACGACAGATACGCAGTATTTT.

V and J are TRBV11-2 and TRBJ2-5; 8 bases agree with TRBD1. The CDR3 has 16 residues. The germline V gene encodes CDR1 SGHAT and CDR2 FQNNGV. V dropped 5 bases and J dropped 4; count of bases not matched to a gene: 12. The CDR3, as DNA: TGTGCCAGCAGCCCCAGGACCGGACAGGGCGGAGAGACCCAGTACTTC. Protein product: CASSPRTGQGGETQYF.

The CDR3 loop reads CASSLGTVRRDTQYF. The CDR3 region has the DNA TGTGCCAGCAGCCTCGGGACAGTAAGGAGAGATACGCAGTATTTT. The chain couples TRBV3-1 (or the pseudogene TRBV3-2) to TRBJ2-3; 7 nucleotides align to TRBD1. The CDR3 is 15 residues long. The V gene's germline CDR1 is LGHDT and CDR2 YNNKEL (reference sequence). V gave up 4 bases and J gave up 5 bases; unmatched junction bases: 9.

The chain combines TRBV4-2 with TRBJ2-1; TRBD2 agrees at 9 bases. The CDR3 runs to 15 residues. After removal of 1 base from V and 6 bases from J, the junction contained 4 bases not matched to a gene. The germline gives CDR1 LGHNA, CDR2 YNFKEQ. The CDR3 reads CASSQAGGGANEQFF. CDR3 bases: TGTGCCAGCAGCCAAGCTGGCGGGGGGGCCAATGAGCAGTTCTTC.

This chain joins TRBV10-3 and TRBJ1-1; TRBD1 matches 11 bases. The CDR3 runs 14 residues. Trimming removed 6 bases from V and 1 base from J; junction bases left unmatched: 1. Germline CDR1 ENHRY, CDR2 SYGVKD. CDR3 nucleotide sequence: TGTGCCATCAGGGACAGGGGGCGGAACACTGAAGCTTTCTTT. Its translation is CAIRDRGRNTEAFF.

V usage is TRBV3-1 (or the pseudogene TRBV3-2) and J usage is TRBJ2-5; 9 nucleotides match TRBD1. Germline V gene sequence: CDR1 LGHDT, CDR2 YNNKEL (reference sequence). The trim removed 6 bases at V and 2 bases at J, leaving 4 bases unmatched. This CDR3 contains 14 residues. In nucleotides, the CDR3 is TGTGCCAGCAGGGGGACAGGGCTTCAAGAGACCCAGTACTTC. Translated: CASRGTGLQETQYF.

The CDR3 loop is CASSFKGGTYNSPLHF. The CDR3, as DNA: TGTGCCAGCAGCTTCAAAGGGGGAACCTATAATTCACCCCTCCACTTT. The chain has TRBV7-2 and TRBJ1-6, with a tentative D call TRBD1 (6 bases). The CDR3 covers 16 residues. Germline CDR1 is SGHTA and CDR2 is FQGNSA. V lost 3 bases and J lost 2, with 11 bases in between.

The rearrangement uses TRBV28 and TRBJ1-1; D is perhaps TRBD1 (6 bases). Per germline, CDR1 MDHEN and CDR2 SYDVKM. The V gene lost 5 bases and the J gene lost 5 bases, with 15 bases spanning the gap. The CDR3 has 14 amino acids. The CDR3 nucleotides are TGTGCCAGCAGTCCGGCTGACAGGATGACTGAAGCTTTCTTT. Protein product: CASSPADRMTEAFF.

The chain carries TRBV9 and TRBJ2-7; 7 bases are shared with TRBD1. Germline V gene sequence: CDR1 SGDLS, CDR2 YYNGEE. CDR3 size: 13 residues. Losses at the gene ends were 3 bases for V and 3 bases for J; bases not matched to a gene: 3. CDR3 amino acids: CASSARQGYEQYF. The CDR3 region has the DNA TGTGCCAGCAGCGCTCGACAGGGCTACGAGCAGTACTTC.

J is TRBJ1-5 and V is TRBV18; 8 positions agree with TRBD1. Germline CDR1 and CDR2: KGHSH and LQKENI. V dropped 3 bases and J dropped 5; count of bases not matched to a gene: 3. The CDR3 loop spans 14 amino acids. CDR3 sequence (DNA): TGTGCCAGCTCACCGACAGGGGCGGATCAGCCCCAGCATTTT. Translating it yields CASSPTGADQPQHF.

There are a few counts of this clone. The V and J genes are TRBV24-1 and TRBJ2-2; 10 bases align to TRBD1. The CDR3 spans 16 residues. The ends lost 3 bases at V and 4 bases at J; junction bases unmatched: 4. Germline CDR1 and CDR2: KGHDR and SFDVKD. The CDR3 nucleotides are TGTGCCACCAGTGATCCCGGACAGGGGGTCACCGGGGAGCTGTTTTTT. It is translated as CATSDPGQGVTGELFF.